These 20 T cell receptor beta chains share one sample of origin, sequenced in a study of cytomegalovirus exposure and HLA in healthy donors. Clones were sequenced by immunoSEQ multiplex PCR, and TCRdb holds only the in-frame ones, with some missing. The sample lists roughly 300,000 clones, 87% seen once, with over 1% in the top ten. Material: PBMCs. The receptors come from a woman aged 30 to 39 in good health and CMV-seropositive.

The V call is TRBV7-2, the J call TRBJ2-1, with TRBD2 as a possible D gene (5 bases). Deletions cut 1 base from V and 2 bases from J, with 6 bases between. Per germline, CDR1 SGHTA and CDR2 FQGNSA. The CDR3 runs to 14 residues. CDR3 nucleotide sequence: TGTGCCAGCAGCTTAGGAGGGCCCTACAATGAGCAGTTCTTC. It encodes CASSLGGPYNEQFF.

The chain is built from TRBV19 and TRBJ1-5; a possible D gene is TRBD1 (6 bases). V lost 7 bases and J lost 0, with 19 bases in between. Germline lookup yields CDR1 LNHDA and CDR2 SQIVND (reference sequence). There are 17 residues in the CDR3. The DNA for the CDR3 is TGTGCCAGTACCCCAGGAGGGGGACGTTTTAGCAATCAGCCCCAGCATTTT. Amino acid sequence: CASTPGGGRFSNQPQHF.

The chain links TRBV4-1 to TRBJ2-1; D remains ambiguous. The CDR3 covers 14 residues. Looked up from germline, CDR1 is MGHRA and CDR2 is YSYEKL. Trimming left V 3 bases short and J 2 bases short, with 8 bases between. The CDR3 nucleotides are TGCGCCAGCAGCCACGGCAGTACCTACAATGAGCAGTTCTTC. Amino acids: CASSHGSTYNEQFF.

The rearrangement uses TRBV27 and TRBJ1-2; 9 bases line up with TRBD1. This CDR3 comprises 14 residues. The germline gives CDR1 MNHEY, CDR2 SMNVEV (reference sequence). The junction had 3 bases not matched to a gene; V was cut back by 3 bases and J by 4 bases. The DNA of the CDR3 is TGTGCCAGCAGTTTCGGGACAGGGAGCTATGGCTACACCTTC. Protein sequence: CASSFGTGSYGYTF.

The chain uses TRBV7-2 and TRBJ1-1, with D unclear. V lost 0 bases and J 1 base, leaving 15 bases between the germline ends. CDR3 length: 17 residues. CDR1 is SGHTA and CDR2 is FQGNSA in the germline V gene. DNA of the CDR3: TGTGCCAGCAGCTTAGCTTCCTCGAGTCGGGAGAACACTGAAGCTTTCTTT. Translation: CASSLASSSRENTEAFF. The whole variable domain, filled in from reference TRBV7-2 and TRBJ1-1, reads GAGVSQSPSNKVTEKGKDVELRCDPISGHTALYWYRQSLGQGLEFLIYFQGNSAPDKSGLPSDRFSAERTGGSVSTLTIQRTQQEDSAVYLCASSLASSSRENTEAFFGQGTRLTVV.

This chain connects TRBV20-1 to TRBJ1-2, with a weak D call TRBD1 (5 bases). Per the germline V gene, CDR1 is DFQATT and CDR2 is SNEGSKA (reference sequence). V lost 7 bases, J lost 7 bases, and 13 bases lay in between. The CDR3 is 11 amino acids. The CDR3 region has the DNA TGCAGTGTCAGAGGGGACTCTGGCTACACCTTC. This gives the protein CSVRGDSGYTF.

This rearrangement joins TRBV7-9 to TRBJ2-3; possible D gene TRBD1, 5 bases. Germline CDR1 is SEHNR and CDR2 is FQNEAQ (reference sequence). This CDR3 is 14 amino acids long. Deletions cut 5 bases from V and 5 bases from J, with 14 bases between. DNA for the CDR3: TGTGCCAGCAGCGTCAAAGGGGCCGGAGATACGCAGTATTTT. Translated, it gives CASSVKGAGDTQYF.

The chain is built from TRBV19 and TRBJ2-6; TRBD1 matches at 7 bases. Germline V gene lookup returns CDR1 LNHDA and CDR2 SQIVND (reference sequence). V was clipped by 5 bases and J by 2 bases; unmatched bases: 6. This CDR3 is built from 16 residues. The CDR3 loop reads CASSRDRDAGANVLTF. In nucleotides, the CDR3 is TGTGCCAGTAGTCGAGACAGGGATGCTGGGGCCAACGTCCTGACTTTC.

Points on this clone: A junction end diverges from the germline sequence, so it may reflect a read error. The rearrangement links TRBV29-1 to TRBJ2-7; the match to TRBD2 covers 10 bases. Germline CDR1 and CDR2: SQVTM and ANQGSEA. This CDR3 spans 18 amino acids. This CDR3 reads CSVEGDSPSGSSPYEQYF. The CDR3, as DNA: TGCAGCGTCGAAGGGGACAGCCCTAGCGGGAGTTCCCCCTACGAGCAGTACTTC.

This rearrangement joins TRBV2 to TRBJ1-2; a weak D match, TRBD1 (5 bases). V was shortened by 8 bases and J by 5 bases, with 18 bases between the two germline ends. CDR1 SNHLY and CDR2 FYNNEI come from the germline V gene. This CDR3 is 14 amino acids long. The DNA of the CDR3 is TGTGCCAGCGGGTCTCAGGGATTGAGTTATGGCTACACCTTC. It codes for CASGSQGLSYGYTF.

This clone was found once. The V call is TRBV7-9, the J call TRBJ2-2; a weak D match, TRBD1 (6 bases). V lost 5 bases and J lost 0, with 13 bases in between. This CDR3 spans 16 amino acids. CDR1 is SEHNR and CDR2 is FQNEAQ in the germline V gene (reference sequence). CDR3 region: CASSAPGHANTGELFF. The CDR3 DNA is TGTGCCAGCAGCGCCCCGGGACACGCGAACACCGGGGAGCTGTTTTTT.

The chain joins TRBV28 to TRBJ2-7; 15 bases line up with TRBD2. This CDR3 is 18 amino acids long. The trim removed 4 bases at V and 3 bases at J, leaving 10 bases unmatched. The germline CDR1 and CDR2 sequences are MDHEN and SYDVKM. The CDR3 DNA is TGTGCCAGCAGTTCGTTCCCGGGACTAGCGGGAGGTTTCTACGAGCAGTACTTC. Protein: CASSSFPGLAGGFYEQYF.

V is TRBV25-1 and J is TRBJ2-4, with TRBD1 identical over 8 bases. CDR3 length: 14 residues. The germline CDR1 and CDR2 sequences are MGHDK and SYGVNS. Trimming cost V 5 bases and J 8 bases; bases outside gene matches: 8. The DNA of the CDR3 is TGTGCCAGCAGTCCTTGGACAGGGAAGGACATTCAGTACTTC. Translated, it gives CASSPWTGKDIQYF.

The gene calls are TRBV5-1 and TRBJ1-1; unclear D gene. This CDR3 contains 13 residues. Germline CDR1 is SGHRS and CDR2 is YFSETQ. V was trimmed by 4 bases and J by 4 bases, leaving 11 bases between them. The CDR3, as DNA: TGCGCCAGCAGCGGCGGCGGGTCCACTGAAGCTTTCTTT. Translating it yields CASSGGGSTEAFF.

The genes are TRBV29-1 and TRBJ2-5; the D gene is possibly TRBD2 (6 bases). Between the trimmed V and J ends, which lost 5 bases and 1 base, there was a span of 14 bases. The CDR3 spans 14 residues. CDR1 is SQVTM, CDR2 ANQGSEA, per germline. CDR3 nucleotides: TGCAGCGTTTTTGGGGGAGGAGGCCAAGAGACCCAGTACTTC. The encoded protein is CSVFGGGGQETQYF.

The V call is TRBV9, the J call TRBJ2-7; D ambiguous. Germline values: CDR1 SGDLS, CDR2 YYNGEE. V lost 4 bases and J lost 3, with 11 bases in between. There are 13 residues in the CDR3. The CDR3 region is CASSSTPDYEQYF. The CDR3 region has the DNA TGTGCCAGCAGCTCGACCCCTGACTACGAGCAGTACTTC. The entire variable domain, with the rest obtained from reference TRBV9 and TRBJ2-7, is as follows: DSGVTQTPKHLITATGQRVTLRCSPRSGDLSVYWYQQSLDQGLQFLIQYYNGEERAKGNILERFSAQQFPDLHSELNLSSLELGDSALYFCASSSTPDYEQYFGPGTRLTVT.

The chain links TRBV6-6 to TRBJ2-4; 8 nucleotides match TRBD1. Germline V gives CDR1 MNHNY, CDR2 SVGAGI (reference sequence). The CDR3 spans 11 residues. Here the CDR3 DNA reads TGTCCCACCCCGGACAGGGACATTCAGTACTTC. Encoded protein: CPTPDRDIQYF.

This clone was counted only a few times. This rearrangement joins TRBV29-1 to TRBJ1-1; D is ambiguous. V shed 5 bases and J shed 1 base, with 8 bases lying between them. The CDR3 runs 12 residues. CDR1 and CDR2 (germline): SQVTM, ANQGSEA. The CDR3 bases are TGCAGCGTTCTGTGGGCGAACACTGAAGCTTTCTTT. Protein product: CSVLWANTEAFF.

As to this clone: The same CDR3 also results from other DNA sequences found in this sample. V is TRBV7-2 and J is TRBJ1-2, with D unresolved. The CDR3 runs to 14 residues. The V end was cut by 1 base, the J end by 0 bases, with 6 bases between. The germline gives CDR1 SGHTA, CDR2 FQGNSA. The CDR3 sequence is CASSLGGSNYGYTF. The CDR3 DNA sequence: TGTGCCAGCAGCTTAGGGGGATCTAACTATGGCTACACCTTC.

The rearrangement uses TRBV19 and TRBJ2-1; 10 nucleotides align to TRBD2. CDR1 and CDR2 from the germline V gene are LNHDA and SQIVND (reference sequence). V was clipped by 0 bases and J by 7 bases; unmatched bases: 9. There are 17 residues in the CDR3. The CDR3 DNA is TGTGCCAGTAGTATAGATTCTAGCGGGAGTTTCGGGAATGAGCAGTTCTTC. Protein: CASSIDSSGSFGNEQFF.